This T cell receptor beta chain is drawn from a study of blood T cell repertoires in COVID-19. The participants were between roughly 18 and 89 years old and came from some 23 US areas. Profiled with immunoSEQ multiplex PCR; TCRdb holds only in-frame clones, not every one. The data contain fewer than 500,000 clones, around 90% of them singletons. V lost 4 bases, J lost 2 bases, and 18 bases lay in between. Germline assignment: CDR1 SGDLS and CDR2 YYNGEE. The CDR3 has 16 residues. The sequence was obtained from a woman between 18 and 30 years old who had recovered from COVID-19. V and J are TRBV9 and TRBJ1-1, with D tentatively TRBD1 (6 bases). The sequenced sample was PBMCs or T cells enriched from blood (not recorded which). DNA for the CDR3: TGTGCCAGCAGCCTAGGCAGGGGAACCCTAAACACTGAAGCTTTCTTT. It translates to CASSLGRGTLNTEAFF. Looking up the rest from reference TRBV9 and TRBJ1-1 gives the full variable domain: DSGVTQTPKHLITATGQRVTLRCSPRSGDLSVYWYQQSLDQGLQFLIQYYNGEERAKGNILERFSAQQFPDLHSELNLSSLELGDSALYFCASSLGRGTLNTEAFFGQGTRLTVV.